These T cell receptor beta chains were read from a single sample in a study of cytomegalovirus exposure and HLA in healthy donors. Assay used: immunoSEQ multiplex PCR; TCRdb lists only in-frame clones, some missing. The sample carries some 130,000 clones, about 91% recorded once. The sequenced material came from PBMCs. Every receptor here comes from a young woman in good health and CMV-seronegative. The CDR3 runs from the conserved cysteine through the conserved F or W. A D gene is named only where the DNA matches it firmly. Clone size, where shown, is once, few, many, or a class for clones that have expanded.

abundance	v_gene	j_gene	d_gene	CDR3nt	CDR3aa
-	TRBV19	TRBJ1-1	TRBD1	TGTGCCACTAGACAAGGACAGGGGACCACTGAAGCTTTCTTT	CATRQGQGTTEAFF
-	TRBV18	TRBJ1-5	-	TGTGCCAGCTCACCGGGAGGTAGCAATCAGCCCCAGCATTTT	CASSPGGSNQPQHF
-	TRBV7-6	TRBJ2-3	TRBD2	TGTGCCAGCAGCTCAACGGGACTAGCGGGGAGTTTTCTTACAGATACGCAGTATTTT	CASSSTGLAGSFLTDTQYF
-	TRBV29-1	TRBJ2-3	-	TGCAGCGTCGAGCCCCCTCCCGCAGATACGCAGTATTTT	CSVEPPPADTQYF
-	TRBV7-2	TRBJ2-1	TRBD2	TGTGCCAGCAGCCAGGGACTAGCGGGGATTGAGCAGTTCTTC	CASSQGLAGIEQFF
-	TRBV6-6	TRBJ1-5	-	TGTGCCGTCGGGGGGGACGTCGGCAATCAGCCCCAGCATTTT	CAVGGDVGNQPQHF
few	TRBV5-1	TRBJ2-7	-	TGCGCCAGCAGCTTGTTTTCGGAGCGGGCTTACGAGCAGTACTTC	CASSLFSERAYEQYF
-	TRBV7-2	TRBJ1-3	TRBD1	TGTGCCAGCAGCTTAGCCACAGGGGGTGGAAACACCATATATTTT	CASSLATGGGNTIYF
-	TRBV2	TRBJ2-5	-	TGTGCCAGCATGCGGGGATACGAGACCCAGTACTTC	CASMRGYETQYF
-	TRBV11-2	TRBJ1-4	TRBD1	TGTGCCAGCAGCGTAGGACAGGGTCCCGAAAAACTGTTTTTT	CASSVGQGPEKLFF
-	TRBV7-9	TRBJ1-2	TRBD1	TGTGCCACCGGTACAGGGGAAATGTATGGCTACACCTTC	CATGTGEMYGYTF
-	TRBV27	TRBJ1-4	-	TGTGCCAGCACCCTTATGGTGGGAGGTGGTGAAAAACTGTTTTTT	CASTLMVGGGEKLFF
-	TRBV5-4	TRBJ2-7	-	TGTGCCAGCAGCCTAGGACAGCACTTCTACGAGCAGTACTTC	CASSLGQHFYEQYF
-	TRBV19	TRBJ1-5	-	TGTGCCAGTAGTATTCTCTTTCAGCCCCAGCATTTT	CASSILFQPQHF
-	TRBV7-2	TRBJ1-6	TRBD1	TGTGCCAGCAGCTTTCGGGACAGGGGTAATTCACCCCTCCACTTT	CASSFRDRGNSPLHF
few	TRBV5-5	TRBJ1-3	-	TGTGCCAGCAGCACGGGGTCTGGAAACACCATATATTTT	CASSTGSGNTIYF
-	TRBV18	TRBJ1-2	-	TGTGCCAGCTCACCCATACAGGGAGGCTACACCTTC	CASSPIQGGYTF
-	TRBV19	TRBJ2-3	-	TGTGCCAGTAGTATTCCAGGGGTCGATACGCAGTATTTT	CASSIPGVDTQYF
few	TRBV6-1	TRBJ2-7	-	TGTGCCAGCAGAGCTACGGGTGTTGGCTACGAGCAGTACTTC	CASRATGVGYEQYF
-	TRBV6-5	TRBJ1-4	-	TGTGCCAGCAGCCGTGGAGTCGCAACTAATGAAAAACTGTTTTTT	CASSRGVATNEKLFF
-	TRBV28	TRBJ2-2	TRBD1	TGTGCCAGCTCCGACCGGGACAGGGGGCTAGCCGGGGAGCTGTTTTTT	CASSDRDRGLAGELFF
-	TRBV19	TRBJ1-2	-	TGTGCCAGTAGTCCCCGGGACATCGACTATGGCTACACCTTC	CASSPRDIDYGYTF
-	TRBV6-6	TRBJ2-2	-	TGTGCCAGCAGCACTATTCACGGGGAGCTGTTTTTT	CASSTIHGELFF
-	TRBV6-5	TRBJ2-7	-	TGTGCCAGCACCGTGGGGCGGACCTACGAGCAGTACTTC	CASTVGRTYEQYF
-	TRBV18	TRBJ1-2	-	TGTGCCAGCTCACCAGACAGGACCTATGGCTACACCTTC	CASSPDRTYGYTF
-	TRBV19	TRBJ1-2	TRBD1	TGTGCCAGTAGTTTGATGGGACAGGGGGCTTTTTCGAGCTATGGCTACACCTTC	CASSLMGQGAFSSYGYTF
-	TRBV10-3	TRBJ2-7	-	TGTGCCATCAGTGGACAGGAAACCTACGAGCAGTACTTC	CAISGQETYEQYF
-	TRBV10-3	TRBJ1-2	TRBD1	TGTGCCATCAGTGAATCGGACAGGGACTATGGCTACACCTTC	CAISESDRDYGYTF
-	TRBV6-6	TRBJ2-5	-	TGTGCCAGCCAACGCCCGGGACACCCCGATCAGACCCAGTACTTC	CASQRPGHPDQTQYF
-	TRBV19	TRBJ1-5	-	TGTGCCAGTAGCAGGGAAGAGTATCAGCCCCAGCATTTT	CASSREEYQPQHF
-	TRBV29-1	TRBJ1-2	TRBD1	TGCAGCGTTGAAGAGAATGGGGGTAGACAGGGTACCTATGGCTACACCTTC	CSVEENGGRQGTYGYTF
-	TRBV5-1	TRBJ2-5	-	TGCGCCAGCAGCTTGGGGCAGGGGGAGACCCAGTACTTC	CASSLGQGETQYF
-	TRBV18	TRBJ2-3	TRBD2	TGTGCCAGCTCACCACCGTCTAGCGGGGGGACAGATACGCAGTATTTT	CASSPPSSGGTDTQYF
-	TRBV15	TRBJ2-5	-	TGTGCCACCAGCAGAGATGGGGAGCGAAGACAGACCCAGTACTTC	CATSRDGERRQTQYF
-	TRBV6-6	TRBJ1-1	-	TGTGCCAGCAGTTACTCCGGGGTCACTGAAGCTTTCTTT	CASSYSGVTEAFF
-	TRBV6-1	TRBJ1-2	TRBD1	TGTGCCAGCAGTGAATACAGGGGAATGTCCTCCTATGGCTACACCTTC	CASSEYRGMSSYGYTF
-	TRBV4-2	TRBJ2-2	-	TGTGCCAGCAGCCCTTGGGGGGGGCGAACCGGGGAGCTGTTTTTT	CASSPWGGRTGELFF
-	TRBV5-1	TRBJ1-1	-	TGCGCCAGCAGCTTGTGGGTTGGGGGACACCTGAACACTGAAGCTTTCTTT	CASSLWVGGHLNTEAFF
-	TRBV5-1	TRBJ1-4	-	TGCGCCAGCAGCTTGGGCATCAACAGCCAAAATGAAAAACTGTTTTTT	CASSLGINSQNEKLFF
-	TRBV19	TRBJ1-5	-	TGTGCCAGTAGTATAGGTTGGGGCCTCACCGGGCGGCCCCAGCATTTT	CASSIGWGLTGRPQHF
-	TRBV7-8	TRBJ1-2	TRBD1	TGTGCCAGCAGCTTAGGGTACGAGACAGGGATACTTGGCTACACCTTC	CASSLGYETGILGYTF
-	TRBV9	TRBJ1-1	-	TGTGCCAGCAGCGTAGTGGAACAGGGTGCCAAGGGCACTGAAGCTTTCTTT	CASSVVEQGAKGTEAFF
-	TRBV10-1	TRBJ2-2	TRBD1	TGCGCCAGCAGTGAGCGACTACAGGGGGCCGGCGGGGAGCTGTTTTTT	CASSERLQGAGGELFF
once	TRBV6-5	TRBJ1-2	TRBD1	TGTGCCAGCAGCGCGACAGGGTCTAACTATGGCTACACCTTC	CASSATGSNYGYTF
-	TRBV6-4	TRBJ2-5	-	TGTGCCAGCAGTGACTCCGTCGGGGAGACCCAGTACTTC	CASSDSVGETQYF
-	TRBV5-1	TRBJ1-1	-	TGCGCCAGCAGCTTGGTCGTCCAGGTGAGCAATCCTAAGGGGATGAACACTGAAGCTTTCTTT	CASSLVVQVSNPKGMNTEAFF
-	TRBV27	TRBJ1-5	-	TGTGCCAGCAGTTTATCCGGTCAGCGAGGAAATCAGCCCCAGCATTTT	CASSLSGQRGNQPQHF
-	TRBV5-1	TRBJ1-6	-	TGCGCCAGCAGCATGACAGGCGAGAATTCACCCCTCCACTTT	CASSMTGENSPLHF
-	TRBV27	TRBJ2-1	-	TGTGCCAGCAGTCCTCAGGGCCCGTTCGACAATGAGCAGTTCTTC	CASSPQGPFDNEQFF
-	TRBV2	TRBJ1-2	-	TGTGCCAGCAGTGTTAGGCAGAGGGATAACTATGGCTACACCTTC	CASSVRQRDNYGYTF
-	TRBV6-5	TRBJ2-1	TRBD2	TGTGCCAGCAGTCAGTGGACTAGTTTCAATGAGCAGTTCTTC	CASSQWTSFNEQFF
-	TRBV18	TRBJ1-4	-	TGTGCCAGCTCACCAGGCTCGGGGTTTAATGAAAAACTGTTTTTT	CASSPGSGFNEKLFF